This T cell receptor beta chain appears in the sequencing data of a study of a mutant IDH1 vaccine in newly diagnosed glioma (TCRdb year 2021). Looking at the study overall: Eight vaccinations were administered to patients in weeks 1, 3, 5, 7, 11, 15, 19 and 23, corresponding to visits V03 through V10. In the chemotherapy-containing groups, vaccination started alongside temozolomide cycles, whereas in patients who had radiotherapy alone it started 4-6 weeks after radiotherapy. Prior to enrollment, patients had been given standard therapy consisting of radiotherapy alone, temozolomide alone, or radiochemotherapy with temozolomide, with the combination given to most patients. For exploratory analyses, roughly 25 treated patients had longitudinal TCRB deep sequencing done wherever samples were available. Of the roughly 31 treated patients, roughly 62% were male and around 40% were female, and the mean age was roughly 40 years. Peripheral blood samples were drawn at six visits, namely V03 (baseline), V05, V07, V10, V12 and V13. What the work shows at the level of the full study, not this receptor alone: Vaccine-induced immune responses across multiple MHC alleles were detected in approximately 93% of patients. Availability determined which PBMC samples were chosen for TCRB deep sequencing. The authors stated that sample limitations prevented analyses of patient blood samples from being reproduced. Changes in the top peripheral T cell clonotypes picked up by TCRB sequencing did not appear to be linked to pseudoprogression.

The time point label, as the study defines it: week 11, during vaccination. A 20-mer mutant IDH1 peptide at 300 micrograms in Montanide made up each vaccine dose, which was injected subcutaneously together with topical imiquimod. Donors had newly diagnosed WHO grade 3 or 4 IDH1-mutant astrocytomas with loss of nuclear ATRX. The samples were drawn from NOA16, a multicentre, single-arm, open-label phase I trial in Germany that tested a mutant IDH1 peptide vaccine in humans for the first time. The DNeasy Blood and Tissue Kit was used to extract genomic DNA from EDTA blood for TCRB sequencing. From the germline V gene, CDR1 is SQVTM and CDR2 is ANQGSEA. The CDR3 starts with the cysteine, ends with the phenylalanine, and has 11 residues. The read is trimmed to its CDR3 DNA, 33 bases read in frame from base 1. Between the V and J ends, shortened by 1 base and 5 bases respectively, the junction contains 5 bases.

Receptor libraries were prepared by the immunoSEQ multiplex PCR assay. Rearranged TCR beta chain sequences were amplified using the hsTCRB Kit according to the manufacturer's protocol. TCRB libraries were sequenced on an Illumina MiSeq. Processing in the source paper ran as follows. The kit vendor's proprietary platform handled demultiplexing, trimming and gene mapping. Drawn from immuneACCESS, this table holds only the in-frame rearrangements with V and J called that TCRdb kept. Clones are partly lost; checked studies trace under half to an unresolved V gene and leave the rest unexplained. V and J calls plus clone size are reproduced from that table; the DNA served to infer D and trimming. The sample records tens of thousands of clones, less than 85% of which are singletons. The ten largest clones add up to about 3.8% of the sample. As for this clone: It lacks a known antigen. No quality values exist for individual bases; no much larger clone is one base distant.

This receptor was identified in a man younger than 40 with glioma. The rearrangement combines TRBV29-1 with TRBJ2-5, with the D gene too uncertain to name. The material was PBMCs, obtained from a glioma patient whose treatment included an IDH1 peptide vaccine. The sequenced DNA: TGCAGCGTTGAAGTAAGGGAGACCCAGTACTTC. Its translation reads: CSVEVRETQYF. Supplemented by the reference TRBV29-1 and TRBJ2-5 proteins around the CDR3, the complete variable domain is SAVISQKPSRDICQRGTSLTIQCQVDSQVTMMFWYRQQPGQSLTLIATANQGSEATYESGFVIDKFPISRPNLTFSTLTVSNMSPEDSSIYLCSVEVRETQYFGPGTRLLVL.